The 17 T cell receptor beta chains listed next were all sequenced from one sample in a study of CD8+ T cells in alopecia areata. Sequencing relied on a cDNA template that was reverse transcribed from extracted RNA. TCRdb keeps only in-frame clones here, not all; method: immunoSEQ multiplex PCR. The table has 130,000 or so clones, roughly 55% seen once; the top ten hold 4.5% to 6%. Treatment meaning: oral pan-JAK inhibitor, 5-10 mg twice daily. The sample here was CD4+ T cells sorted from blood, taken at week 4, from a patient treated with tofacitinib. These receptor sequences come from a human donor with alopecia areata.

The V and J genes are TRBV7-6 and TRBJ2-5; D not resolved. Germline V lookup: CDR1 SGHVS, CDR2 FNYEAQ. The CDR3 extends over 11 amino acids. Trimming pared 5 bases from V and 4 bases from J, leaving 5 bases between. The CDR3 region is CASSPRETQYF. The CDR3 coding sequence is TGTGCCAGCAGCCCTCGAGAGACCCAGTACTTC.

This chain links TRBV10-3 with TRBJ2-5, with a tentative D call TRBD2 (7 bases). Trimming cost V 2 bases and J 3 bases, with 16 bases left between them. Germline V gene sequence: CDR1 ENHRY, CDR2 SYGVKD. The CDR3 consists of 16 residues. For the CDR3, the DNA is TGTGCCATCAGTGAGGGTGGCGGGGGCCTGAAAGAGACCCAGTACTTC. It encodes CAISEGGGGLKETQYF.

The chain uses TRBV19 and TRBJ1-4; D may be TRBD1 (5 bases). In germline, CDR1 is LNHDA, CDR2 SQIVND (reference sequence). Trimming shortened V by 7 bases and J by 0 bases, and 12 bases separated the two germline ends. The CDR3 is made up of 15 amino acids. The CDR3 reads CASTDGAATNEKLFF. The CDR3 bases are TGTGCCAGTACCGACGGGGCCGCAACTAATGAAAAACTGTTTTTT.

V and J are TRBV4-1 and TRBJ1-5; no reliable D call. V was trimmed by 8 bases and J by 5 bases, leaving 16 bases between them. Germline loops: CDR1 MGHRA, CDR2 YSYEKL. The CDR3 contains 14 residues. As DNA, the CDR3 is TGCGCCAGCGGCCTGGAGACGGAGGATCAGCCCCAGCATTTT. Amino acids: CASGLETEDQPQHF.

This clone has just one count. The chain uses TRBV7-3 and TRBJ2-1; D is unclear. V was clipped by 5 bases and J by 9 bases, with 14 bases between them. The CDR3 sequence is 13 residues long. Germline CDR1 and CDR2: SGHTA and FQGTGA. The CDR3 sequence: CASSVERRAEQFF. CDR3 in DNA: TGTGCCAGCAGCGTTGAAAGAAGGGCTGAGCAGTTCTTC.

This clone occurred once. The genes are TRBV5-8 and TRBJ2-7; possibly TRBD2 for D (6 bases). Trimming pared 4 bases from V and 5 bases from J, leaving 13 bases between. The CDR3 totals 13 residues. The germline CDR1 and CDR2 sequences are SGHTS and YDEGEE. The CDR3 bases are TGTGCCAGCAGCCCGACTAGTGTGGACGAGCAGTACTTC. Protein sequence: CASSPTSVDEQYF.

This clone has a handful of counts. The chain's CDR3 is CASSEAAYTGELFF. The CDR3 DNA follows: TGTGCCAGCAGCGAGGCGGCCTACACCGGGGAGCTGTTTTTT. V is TRBV9 and J is TRBJ2-2, with D unclear. CDR1 SGDLS and CDR2 YYNGEE come from the germline V gene. The CDR3 is made up of 14 amino acids. Trimming stripped 3 bases from V and 3 bases from J, with 9 bases between.

The chain employs TRBV14 and TRBJ2-6; D gene ambiguous. The CDR3 consists of 15 residues. V dropped 1 base and J dropped 3 bases, with 7 bases sitting between them. CDR1 is SGHDN, CDR2 FVKESK, per germline. This chain's CDR3 is CASSQGRYGANVLTF. Written as DNA, the CDR3 is TGTGCCAGCAGCCAAGGGCGGTATGGGGCCAACGTCCTGACTTTC.

The chain links TRBV15 to TRBJ1-1; D ambiguous. The CDR3 loop spans 14 amino acids. CDR1 and CDR2 from the germline V gene are LNHNV and YYDKDF (reference sequence). Trimming shortened V by 0 bases and J by 0 bases, and 5 bases separated the two germline ends. The DNA of the CDR3 is TGTGCCACCAGCAGAGACAGGTTGAACACTGAAGCTTTCTTT. The encoded protein is CATSRDRLNTEAFF.

The chain is built from TRBV14 and TRBJ2-1; 8 bases are shared with TRBD1. The V and J ends lost 4 bases and 4 bases, in that order; junction bases with no gene match: 9. The CDR3 is 16 amino acids. The germline gives CDR1 SGHDN, CDR2 FVKESK. The DNA for the CDR3 is TGTGCCAGCAGCCTAAACGGACAGGGCGGGTACAATGAGCAGTTCTTC. Protein sequence: CASSLNGQGGYNEQFF.

In nucleotides, the CDR3 is TGTGCCAGCAGCTTACGGGGGGCAGGGAACACTGAAGCTTTCTTT. Translation gives CASSLRGAGNTEAFF. This chain uses TRBV11-1 with TRBJ1-1; D perhaps matches TRBD1 (6 bases). V was pared by 2 bases and J by 1 base, with 11 bases between. CDR3 length: 15 residues. Germline V gene sequence: CDR1 SGHAT, CDR2 FQDESV (reference sequence).

This clone was seen a few times. CDR3 sequence reads: CASSHQGQYNEQFF. DNA for the CDR3: TGTGCCAGCAGCCACCAGGGACAGTACAATGAGCAGTTCTTC. The chain joins TRBV7-2 to TRBJ2-1; 7 positions agree with TRBD1. Germline V gene lookup returns CDR1 SGHTA and CDR2 FQGNSA. The V segment lost 5 bases and the J segment 4 bases; nucleotides outside the gene matches: 5. This CDR3 is 14 amino acids long.

This chain connects TRBV29-1 to TRBJ2-3; tentatively, D is TRBD2 (6 bases). V lost 3 bases, J lost 6 bases, and 13 bases lay in between. This CDR3 contains 13 residues. The V gene's germline CDR1 is SQVTM and CDR2 ANQGSEA. The CDR3 bases are TGCAGCGTTGATCGGGGGACGCTGGATACGCAGTATTTT. Protein: CSVDRGTLDTQYF.

This chain uses TRBV29-1 with TRBJ2-2; 13 bases are a match to TRBD2. Germline V CDR1 and CDR2: SQVTM, ANQGSEA. The CDR3 has 15 residues. After removal of 6 bases from V and 4 bases from J, the junction contained 5 bases not matched to a gene. The CDR3 region has the DNA TGCAGCGTGAGGGGACTAGCGGGACGCACCGGGGAGCTGTTTTTT. It encodes CSVRGLAGRTGELFF.

This chain uses TRBV10-3 with TRBJ1-2; D gene ambiguous. The CDR3 spans 11 residues. The V end was cut by 3 bases, the J end by 4 bases, with 3 bases between. Germline V gives CDR1 ENHRY, CDR2 SYGVKD. The CDR3 DNA reads as TGTGCCATCAGTGAATTCTATGGCTACACCTTC. This codes for CAISEFYGYTF.

V usage is TRBV27 and J usage is TRBJ2-7; possible D gene TRBD1, 6 bases. Germline CDR1 reads MNHEY; CDR2 reads SMNVEV (reference sequence). V lost 2 bases and J lost 2, with 10 bases in between. The CDR3 sequence is 14 residues long. In DNA, the CDR3 is TGTGCCAGCAGTTTAGTGCAGGGGCCCTACGAGCAGTACTTC. Encoded protein: CASSLVQGPYEQYF.

CDR3 loop: CASSTSGAYEQYF. DNA of the CDR3: TGCGCCAGCAGCACGTCGGGTGCCTACGAGCAGTACTTC. The chain couples TRBV5-1 to TRBJ2-7; D remains ambiguous. The CDR3 consists of 13 residues. V lost 4 bases, J lost 2 bases, and 10 bases lay in between. From germline, CDR1 is SGHRS and CDR2 YFSETQ.